The 30 T cell receptor beta chains in this list originate from one sample, sequenced in a study of CD8 T cells in Susac syndrome. The authors reverse transcribed 0.5 to 1 ug RNA with random hexamers. TCRdb reanalysed the immunoSEQ multiplex PCR reads using MiXCR and keeps one entry per CDR3 protein. This repertoire shows about 140,000 distinct CDR3 sequences, more than 85% found once; its top ten account for around 0.15%. Sequencing was done on a sample of CD4+ T cells from PBMCs. These TCRs come from a human donor with Susac syndrome.

As DNA, the CDR3 is TGTGCCTGGAGTGCAAAGATAACAGGACCGAAATCGACCCAGTACTTC. Amino acids: CAWSAKITGPKSTQYF. V usage is TRBV30 and J usage is TRBJ2-5; TRBD1 might be the D (5 bases). The CDR3 has 16 residues. Looked up from germline, CDR1 is GTSNPN and CDR2 is SVGIG (reference sequence). V lost 1 base and J 7 bases, leaving 22 bases between the germline ends.

V usage is TRBV20-1 and J usage is TRBJ2-7; D remains unclear. The CDR3 length is 15 residues. V gave up 0 bases and J gave up 4 bases, with 16 bases separating them. The germline CDR1 and CDR2 sequences are DFQATT and SNEGSKA (reference sequence). The CDR3 nucleotides are TGCAGTGCTAGAGATACCCAGCGCAGGAATTACGAGCAGTACTTC. This sequence encodes CSARDTQRRNYEQYF.

This clonotype was found a few times. This chain connects TRBV4-2 to TRBJ2-7; no definite D call. Trimming took 1 base from V and 4 from J, leaving 5 bases between them. The CDR3 consists of 12 residues. Germline values: CDR1 LGHNA, CDR2 YNFKEQ. The CDR3: CASSQVGYEQYF. The CDR3 DNA reads TGTGCCAGCAGCCAAGTCGGGTACGAGCAGTACTTC.

The V gene is TRBV2, the J gene TRBJ1-1; D might be TRBD1 (5 bases). V lost 5 bases to trimming and J lost 3 bases, with 10 bases between them. This CDR3 is built from 13 residues. In germline, CDR1 is SNHLY, CDR2 FYNNEI. CDR3 region: CASSWGEDTEAFF. The CDR3 bases are TGTGCCAGCAGTTGGGGGGAGGACACTGAAGCTTTCTTT.

V usage is TRBV5-1 and J usage is TRBJ2-5, with 9 bases fitting TRBD2. The CDR3 is 16 amino acids. CDR1 and CDR2 from the germline V gene are SGHRS and YFSETQ. V shed 2 bases and J 5 bases; nucleotides not matched to a gene: 10. CDR3 coding DNA: TGCGCCAGCAGCTTTGGAGCGGGAGGCGTTCAGGAGACCCAGTACTTC. Translated, it gives CASSFGAGGVQETQYF.

As DNA, the CDR3 is TGTGCCAGTAGTATGCTGGCAGGAAGTTCCGGTCGGCAGTACTTC. This gives the protein CASSMLAGSSGRQYF. This chain connects TRBV19 to TRBJ2-7; no firm D call. The CDR3 contains 15 residues. V was shortened by 3 bases and J by 9 bases, with 21 bases between the two germline ends. Germline CDR1 LNHDA, CDR2 SQIVND (reference sequence). The whole variable domain, remainder taken from reference TRBV19 and TRBJ2-7, is DGGITQSPKYLFRKEGQNVTLSCEQNLNHDAMYWYRQDPGQGLRLIYYSQIVNDFQKGDIAEGYSVSREKKESFPLTVTSAQKNPTAFYLCASSMLAGSSGRQYFGPGTRLTVT.

The chain couples TRBV20-1 to TRBJ2-7, with D unresolved. Per germline, CDR1 DFQATT and CDR2 SNEGSKA (reference sequence). V gave up 3 bases and J gave up 3 bases, with 12 bases separating them. The length of the CDR3 is 13 residues. DNA of the CDR3: TGCAGTGCTAGCCGATATAGGTACTACGAGCAGTACTTC. The encoded protein is CSASRYRYYEQYF.

The chain links TRBV13 to TRBJ2-1, with 8 bases fitting TRBD2. The CDR3 sequence is 14 residues long. Germline-derived CDR1 and CDR2 are PRHDT and FYEKMQ (reference sequence). Germline trimming cut 1 base from V and 7 bases from J; bases unmatched to any gene: 3. The CDR3: CASSLEREMNEQFF. CDR3 coding DNA: TGTGCCAGCAGCTTAGAGCGGGAGATGAATGAGCAGTTCTTC.

V usage is TRBV5-4 and J usage is TRBJ2-7, with 8 bases that match TRBD1. Trimming at V came to 4 bases and at J to 0 bases, leaving 6 bases not matched to a gene. The CDR3 extends over 15 amino acids. CDR1 SGHNT and CDR2 YYREEE come from the germline V gene (reference sequence). The CDR3 DNA reads TGTGCCAGCAGCGAACGACAGGGGATCTCCTACGAGCAGTACTTC. Translation: CASSERQGISYEQYF.

The chain links TRBV19 to TRBJ2-2; unclear D gene. Germline V gene lookup returns CDR1 LNHDA and CDR2 SQIVND (reference sequence). The V end was cut by 10 bases, the J end by 7 bases, with 10 bases between. The CDR3 contains 11 residues. CDR3 loop: CATTSYGELFF. The CDR3 coding sequence is TGTGCCACCACGAGTTACGGGGAGCTGTTTTTT.

This clonotype occurred once. V and J are TRBV5-1 and TRBJ2-2; 8 bases are shared with TRBD2. The CDR3 consists of 15 residues. Germline CDR1 is SGHRS and CDR2 is YFSETQ. Trimming took 5 bases from V and 2 from J; bases not matched to a gene: 5. The CDR3 DNA is TGCGCCAGCAGGGTCACTAGCGGAAACACCGGGGAGCTGTTTTTT. This sequence encodes CASRVTSGNTGELFF.

The V call is TRBV23-1, the J call TRBJ1-5; D possibly corresponds to TRBD1 (6 bases). Being an ORF, TRBV23-1 has a function that is uncertain. With 0 bases removed from V and 5 bases from J, the gap between germline ends came to 8 bases. CDR3 length: 14 residues. CDR3 sequence reads: CASSQSEGDQPQHF. The DNA for the CDR3 is TGCGCCAGCAGTCAATCGGAGGGGGATCAGCCCCAGCATTTT.

The chain couples TRBV20-1 to TRBJ1-6; no reliable D call. CDR3 length: 19 amino acids. V lost 0 bases to trimming and J lost 0 bases, with 18 bases between them. Per the germline V gene, CDR1 is DFQATT and CDR2 is SNEGSKA (reference sequence). DNA of the CDR3: TGCAGTGCTAGAGAGGGGTCCGGACGCCTGTCCTCCTATAATTCACCCCTCCACTTT. Translation: CSAREGSGRLSSYNSPLHF.

This rearrangement joins TRBV7-9 to TRBJ2-3; 8 bases map to TRBD1. J gave up 3 bases and V 5 bases, and 13 bases lay outside the gene matches. This CDR3 is 17 amino acids long. Germline CDR1 is SEHNR and CDR2 is FQNEAQ (reference sequence). In DNA form, the CDR3 reads TGTGCCAGCAGCGGCCGTCCTTCAGGGGGCGTTACAGATACGCAGTATTTT. This codes for CASSGRPSGGVTDTQYF.

The gene calls are TRBV4-2 and TRBJ2-7, with D unresolved. This CDR3 comprises 13 residues. Germline CDR1 is LGHNA and CDR2 is YNFKEQ. V was shortened by 0 bases and J by 7 bases, with 10 bases between the two germline ends. This chain's CDR3 is CASSQEEVREQYF. CDR3 nucleotide sequence: TGTGCCAGCAGCCAAGAAGAGGTTCGGGAGCAGTACTTC.

The CDR3 DNA is TGTGCCAGCAGCCAAGCAGGGACAGACTATGGCTACACCTTC. Its translation is CASSQAGTDYGYTF. The chain combines TRBV4-2 with TRBJ1-2; 7 bases map to TRBD1. The CDR3 runs 14 residues. J was trimmed by 3 bases and V by 1 base; bases with no gene match: 2. Germline assignment: CDR1 LGHNA and CDR2 YNFKEQ.

V gene TRBV30 combines with J gene TRBJ2-1; possibly TRBD1 for D (6 bases). With 0 bases removed from V and 10 bases from J, the gap between germline ends came to 19 bases. This CDR3 has 15 amino acids. CDR1 and CDR2 (germline): GTSNPN, SVGIG (reference sequence). The CDR3 coding sequence is TGTGCCTGGAGTGTACAGGGTGGGGGAATCCGCGAGCAGTTCTTC. It specifies CAWSVQGGGIREQFF.

This sequence joins TRBV5-6 and TRBJ1-3; D is ambiguous. This CDR3 is built from 15 residues. V was clipped by 0 bases and J by 4 bases, with 11 bases between them. Germline V gene lookup returns CDR1 SGHDT and CDR2 YYEEEE. The CDR3 DNA reads TGTGCCAGCAGCTTGGATGCGGTCGGGGGAAACACCATATATTTT. Protein product: CASSLDAVGGNTIYF.

The chain recombines TRBV29-1 with TRBJ1-4; TRBD1 matches at 10 bases. Germline loops: CDR1 SQVTM, CDR2 ANQGSEA. The CDR3 length is 14 residues. Trimming removed 7 bases from V and 7 bases from J; junction bases left unmatched: 9. The DNA for the CDR3 is TGCAGCGCCAGCAGGGACAGGGGAAGTGAAAAACTGTTTTTT. This gives the protein CSASRDRGSEKLFF.

This rearrangement joins TRBV3-1 to TRBJ2-1; 13 bases agree with TRBD2. The CDR3 covers 17 residues. The junction had 7 bases not matched to a gene; V was cut back by 2 bases and J by 6 bases. Germline values: CDR1 LGHDT, CDR2 YNNKEL (reference sequence). The CDR3 coding sequence is TGTGCCAGCAGCCAACTCGGACTAGCGGGAGCCTCCAATGAGCAGTTCTTC. The encoded protein is CASSQLGLAGASNEQFF.

This chain connects TRBV20-1 to TRBJ2-7; 12 bases line up with TRBD2. V trimming: 0 bases; J trimming: 0 bases; junction bases outside the gene matches: 6. The length of the CDR3 is 17 residues. The germline gives CDR1 DFQATT, CDR2 SNEGSKA (reference sequence). This chain's CDR3 is CSARDPRLAGDSYEQYF. The CDR3 DNA is TGCAGTGCTAGAGATCCAAGACTAGCGGGAGACTCCTACGAGCAGTACTTC.

This chain connects TRBV29-1 to TRBJ2-7, with 7 nucleotides matching TRBD1. The CDR3 runs 14 residues. Germline CDR1 SQVTM, CDR2 ANQGSEA. After removal of 6 bases from V and 3 bases from J, the junction contained 11 bases not matched to a gene. CDR3 sequence reads: CSVVLGQRGYEQYF. The CDR3 DNA sequence: TGCAGCGTCGTCTTGGGACAGCGTGGCTACGAGCAGTACTTC.

The rearrangement links TRBV10-3 to TRBJ2-7, with 7 bases aligning to TRBD2. With 2 bases clipped from V and 7 bases from J, the junction kept 8 bases outside the gene matches. The CDR3 totals 14 residues. Germline CDR1 is ENHRY and CDR2 is SYGVKD. The CDR3 loop is CAISEASGGSEQYF. The CDR3 region has the DNA TGTGCCATCAGTGAGGCTAGCGGAGGATCGGAGCAGTACTTC.

Note on this clonotype: The junction departs from the called germline gene at one end, perhaps through a read error. The rearrangement uses TRBV7-8 and TRBJ2-3; 16 positions match TRBD2. Per the germline V gene, CDR1 is SGHVS and CDR2 is FQNEAQ. This CDR3 spans 15 amino acids. The CDR3: CASSPKGLAGGRSFF. DNA for the CDR3: TGTGCCAGCAGCCCAAAGGGACTAGCGGGGGGGAGAAGTTTTTTT.

There are a few counts of this clonotype. The chain is built from TRBV5-4 and TRBJ2-6, with a tentative D call TRBD1 (5 bases). The CDR3 is 16 amino acids. The germline V and J ends were trimmed by 1 base and 1 base, with 9 bases remaining between them. The germline CDR1 and CDR2 sequences are SGHNT and YYREEE (reference sequence). The CDR3 loop reads CASSLRSGSGANVLTF. CDR3 sequence (DNA): TGTGCCAGCAGCTTGAGATCAGGGTCTGGGGCCAACGTCCTGACTTTC.

The chain recombines TRBV12-3 or TRBV12-4 with TRBJ1-1; D is ambiguous. The V end lost 7 bases, the J end lost 9 bases, and 12 bases lay between the germline ends. There are 11 residues in the CDR3. CDR3 DNA sequence: TGTGCCAGCATCTCTCGGACGCAAGCTTTCTTT. It specifies CASISRTQAFF.

In its sample, this clonotype was seen once. The chain recombines TRBV12-3 or TRBV12-4 with TRBJ1-2, with a weak D call TRBD1 (5 bases). The V end lost 5 bases, the J end lost 6 bases, and 19 bases lay between the germline ends. The CDR3 runs 15 residues. DNA of the CDR3: TGTGCCAGCAGTGATACGGGACGGAGGATAAATGGCTACACCTTC. Protein product: CASSDTGRRINGYTF.

This chain joins TRBV29-1 and TRBJ2-6, with D unresolved. CDR3 length: 14 amino acids. Germline CDR1 reads SQVTM; CDR2 reads ANQGSEA. V was trimmed by 5 bases and J by 4 bases, leaving 12 bases between them. The CDR3 region is CSVIYSAGANVLTF. The CDR3 DNA reads TGCAGCGTTATATACAGCGCCGGGGCCAACGTCCTGACTTTC.

V gene TRBV5-1 combines with J gene TRBJ2-5; TRBD2 matches at 8 bases. After removal of 2 bases from V and 0 bases from J, the junction contained 6 bases not matched to a gene. Looked up from germline, CDR1 is SGHRS and CDR2 is YFSETQ. The CDR3 runs 16 residues. Written as DNA, the CDR3 is TGCGCCAGCAGCTTCCGCGGGGGGAACTACCAAGAGACCCAGTACTTC. It is translated as CASSFRGGNYQETQYF.

The chain joins TRBV5-4 to TRBJ2-3; TRBD2 matches 11 bases. This CDR3 region has 15 residues. CDR1 and CDR2 (germline): SGHNT, YYREEE (reference sequence). V was clipped by 5 bases and J by 3 bases; unmatched bases: 5. The CDR3 region has the DNA TGTGCCAGCAGGCTAGCGGGGGGAAGGACAGATACGCAGTATTTT. Residues: CASRLAGGRTDTQYF.